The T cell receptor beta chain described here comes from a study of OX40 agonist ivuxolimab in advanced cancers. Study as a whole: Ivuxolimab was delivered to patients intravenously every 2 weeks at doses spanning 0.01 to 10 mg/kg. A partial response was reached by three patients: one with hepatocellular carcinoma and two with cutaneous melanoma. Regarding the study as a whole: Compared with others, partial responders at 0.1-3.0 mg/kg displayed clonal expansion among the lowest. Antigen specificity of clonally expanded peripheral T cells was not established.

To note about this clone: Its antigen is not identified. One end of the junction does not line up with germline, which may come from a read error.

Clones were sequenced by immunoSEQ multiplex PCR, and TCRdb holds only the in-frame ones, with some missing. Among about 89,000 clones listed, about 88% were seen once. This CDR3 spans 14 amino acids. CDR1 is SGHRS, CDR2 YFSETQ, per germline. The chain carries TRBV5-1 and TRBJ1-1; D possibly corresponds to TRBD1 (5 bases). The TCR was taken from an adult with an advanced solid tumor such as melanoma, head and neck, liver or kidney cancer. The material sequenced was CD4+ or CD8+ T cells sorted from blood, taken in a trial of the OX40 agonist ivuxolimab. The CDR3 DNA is TGCGCCAGCAGCTCCAGGGTCTCGAACCCTGAAGCTTTCTTT. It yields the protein CASSSRVSNPEAFF.